The present entry profiles one T cell receptor (beta chain) with its context. The data derive from a study of blood T cell repertoires in COVID-19. Study summary: Some COVID-19 samples were acute and others convalescent; all came from the United States, Italy and Spain. The analysed material was cDNA or gDNA that came from T cells, B-cell-depleted T cells, or PBMCs.

V was trimmed by 2 bases and J by 0 bases, leaving 10 bases between them. This CDR3 is built from 15 residues. Germline CDR1 MNHEY, CDR2 SMNVEV (reference sequence). Under the authors' procedure: Estimation of nucleated cell counts relied on the amplification of reference gene primers. TCRdb's copy holds only in-frame clones and misses some; the assay was immunoSEQ multiplex PCR. That table furnishes V, J and clone size, whereas the DNA furnished D and trimming. The data show just under 80,000 clones, around 90% seen once. The sequenced material came from peripheral blood. The genes are TRBV27 and TRBJ1-2; TRBD1 might be the D (6 bases). The sequence was collected from a human donor in a cohort sampled during active COVID-19. As DNA, the CDR3 is TGTGCCAGCAGTTTAGTACAGGGCGCTAACTATGGCTACACCTTC. This codes for CASSLVQGANYGYTF.